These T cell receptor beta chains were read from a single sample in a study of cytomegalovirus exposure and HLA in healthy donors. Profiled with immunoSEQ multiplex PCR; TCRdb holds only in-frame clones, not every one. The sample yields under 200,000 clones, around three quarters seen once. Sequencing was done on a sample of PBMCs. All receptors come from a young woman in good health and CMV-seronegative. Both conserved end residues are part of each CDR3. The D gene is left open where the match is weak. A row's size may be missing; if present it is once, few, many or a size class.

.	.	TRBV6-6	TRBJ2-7	CASSSSTGTYEQYF	TGTGCCAGCAGTTCCTCGACAGGAACCTACGAGCAGTACTTC
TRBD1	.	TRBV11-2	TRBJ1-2	CASSLGQGINYGYTF	TGTGCCAGCAGCTTAGGACAGGGGATCAACTATGGCTACACCTTC
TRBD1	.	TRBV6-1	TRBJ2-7	CASDSRTGGRWEQYF	TGTGCCAGCGACTCCCGGACAGGGGGAAGGTGGGAGCAGTACTTC
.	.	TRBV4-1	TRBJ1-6	CASSLRDTRSSYNSPLHF	TGCGCCAGCAGCCTTCGGGACACCCGTAGCTCCTATAATTCACCCCTCCACTTT
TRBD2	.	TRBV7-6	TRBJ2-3	CASRNGTSGKDTQYF	TGTGCCAGCAGAAACGGGACTAGCGGCAAGGATACGCAGTATTTT
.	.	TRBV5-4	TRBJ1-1	CASSSGVWGGTEAFF	TGTGCCAGCAGCTCGGGAGTTTGGGGAGGTACTGAAGCTTTCTTT
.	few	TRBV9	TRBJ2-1	CASSAEDEQFF	TGTGCCAGCAGCGCGGAGGATGAGCAGTTCTTC
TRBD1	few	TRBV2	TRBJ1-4	CASSQGESNEKLFF	TGTGCCAGCAGCCAGGGGGAGTCTAATGAAAAACTGTTTTTT
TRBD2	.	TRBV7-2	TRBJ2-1	CASSPSGGAFFEQFF	TGTGCCAGCAGCCCAAGCGGGGGGGCTTTTTTTGAGCAGTTCTTC
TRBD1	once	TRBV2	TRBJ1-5	CASSPRDSPNQPQHF	TGTGCCAGCAGTCCCCGGGACAGCCCCAATCAGCCCCAGCATTTT
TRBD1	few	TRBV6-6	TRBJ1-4	CASSYNFRGRGEKLFF	TGTGCCAGCAGTTACAATTTCAGGGGGCGCGGGGAAAAACTGTTTTTT
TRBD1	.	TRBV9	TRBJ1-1	CASSSGQGASEAFF	TGTGCCAGCAGCTCCGGACAGGGGGCCTCTGAAGCTTTCTTT
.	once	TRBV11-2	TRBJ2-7	CASSLDLAGRGYEQYF	TGTGCCAGCAGCTTAGATCTTGCGGGACGGGGCTACGAGCAGTACTTC
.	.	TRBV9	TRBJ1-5	CASSVEGLAGNQPQHF	TGTGCCAGCAGCGTAGAGGGACTCGCGGGCAATCAGCCCCAGCATTTT
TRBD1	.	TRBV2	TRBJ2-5	CASSKTGGGETQYF	TGTGCCAGCAGTAAAACAGGGGGAGGAGAGACCCAGTACTTC
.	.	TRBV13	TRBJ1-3	CASSRGGTGNTIYF	TGTGCCAGCAGCCGAGGGGGTACCGGAAACACCATATATTTT
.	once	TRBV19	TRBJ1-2	CASSTPGGALSYTF	TGTGCCAGTAGTACACCAGGCGGGGCTCTTAGCTACACCTTC
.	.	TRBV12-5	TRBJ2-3	CASKGLRTDTQYF	TGTGCTAGTAAGGGACTTCGCACAGATACGCAGTATTTT
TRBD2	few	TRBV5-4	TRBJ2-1	CASSLAGGSYGEEQFF	TGTGCCAGCAGCTTGGCGGGCGGGAGTTACGGTGAGGAGCAGTTCTTC
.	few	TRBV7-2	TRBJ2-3	CASSLAPTAADTQYF	TGTGCCAGCAGCTTAGCCCCCACAGCGGCAGATACGCAGTATTTT
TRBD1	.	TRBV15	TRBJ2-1	CATSSVRQGLLFF	TGTGCCACCAGCAGCGTGAGACAGGGTTTGCTGTTCTTC
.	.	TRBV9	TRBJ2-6	CASSASELSGANVLTF	TGTGCCAGCAGCGCATCTGAACTCTCTGGGGCCAACGTCCTGACTTTC
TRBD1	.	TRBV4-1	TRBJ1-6	CASSQFPGTGDNSPLHF	TGCGCCAGCAGCCAATTCCCCGGGACAGGTGATAATTCACCCCTCCACTTT
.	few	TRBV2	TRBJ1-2	CASTRVGANYGYTF	TGTGCCAGCACCCGGGTAGGAGCTAACTATGGCTACACCTTC
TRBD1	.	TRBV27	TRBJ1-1	CASSPRTGVNTEAFF	TGTGCCAGCAGTCCTAGGACAGGGGTGAACACTGAAGCTTTCTTT
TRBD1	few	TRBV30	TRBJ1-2	CAWQGAGMSYTF	TGTGCCTGGCAGGGGGCAGGAATGAGCTACACCTTC
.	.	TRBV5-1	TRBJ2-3	CASSLGQASTDTQYF	TGCGCCAGCAGCTTGGGACAGGCTAGCACAGATACGCAGTATTTT
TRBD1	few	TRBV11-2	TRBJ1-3	CASGSVSRQGRTGNTIYF	TGTGCCAGCGGCTCTGTCTCTCGACAGGGTAGGACTGGAAACACCATATATTTT
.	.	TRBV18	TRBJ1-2	CASSPASGGGYTF	TGTGCCAGCTCCCCTGCGAGCGGCGGAGGCTACACCTTC
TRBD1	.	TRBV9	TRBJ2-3	CASSARKGTEQIRTQYF	TGTGCCAGCAGCGCAAGAAAGGGGACAGAACAAATAAGGACGCAGTATTTT
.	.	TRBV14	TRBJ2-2	CASSQGRSGPNPRGANTGELFF	TGTGCCAGCAGCCAAGGACGTTCCGGCCCCAACCCGAGAGGCGCGAACACCGGGGAGCTGTTTTTT